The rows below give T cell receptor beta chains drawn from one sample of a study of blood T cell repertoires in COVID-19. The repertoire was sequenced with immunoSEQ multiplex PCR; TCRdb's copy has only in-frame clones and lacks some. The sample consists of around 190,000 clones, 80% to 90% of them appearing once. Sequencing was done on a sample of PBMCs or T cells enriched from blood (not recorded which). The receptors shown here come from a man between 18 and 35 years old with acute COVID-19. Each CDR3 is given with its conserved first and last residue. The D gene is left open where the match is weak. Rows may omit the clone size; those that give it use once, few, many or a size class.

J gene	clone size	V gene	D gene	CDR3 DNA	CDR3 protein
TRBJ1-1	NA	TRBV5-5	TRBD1	TGTGCCAGCAGCTCGACAGGGGAGGAAGCTTTCTTT	CASSSTGEEAFF
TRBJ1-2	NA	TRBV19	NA	TGTGCCAGTAGTAAAGGTGGGCGAGCCGATATTTCAGGCTATGGCTACACCTTC	CASSKGGRADISGYGYTF
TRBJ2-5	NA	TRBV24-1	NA	TGTGCCACCAGTGATCATGAGAACCAAGAGACCCAGTACTTC	CATSDHENQETQYF
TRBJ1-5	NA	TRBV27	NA	TGTGCCAGCAGCTTGAGCAATCAGCCCCAGCATTTT	CASSLSNQPQHF
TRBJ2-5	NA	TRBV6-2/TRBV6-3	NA	TGTGCCAGCAGCCCATCACTCTGGGACCCAGAGATTGGCGGGACGAACCCCCAAGAGACCCAGTACTTC	CASSPSLWDPEIGGTNPQETQYF
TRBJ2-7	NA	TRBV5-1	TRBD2	TGCGCCAGCAGCTTGCGGGGAGGGCCTAACGAGCAGTACTTC	CASSLRGGPNEQYF
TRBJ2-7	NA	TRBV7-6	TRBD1	TGTGCCAGCAGCCCAGGGACAGGGGGTTTAGACTACGAGCAGTACTTC	CASSPGTGGLDYEQYF
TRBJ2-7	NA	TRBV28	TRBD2	TGTGCCAGCAGTTTAGGACTAGCGGCCTACGAGCAGTACTTC	CASSLGLAAYEQYF
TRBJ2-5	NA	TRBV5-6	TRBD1	TGTGCCAGCAGCGGCGATCCGGGACAGATTCAAGAGACCCAGTACTTC	CASSGDPGQIQETQYF
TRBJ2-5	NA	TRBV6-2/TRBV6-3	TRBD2	TGTGCCAGCAGTTACAGGGGAGGGTACCAAGAGACCCAGTACTTC	CASSYRGGYQETQYF
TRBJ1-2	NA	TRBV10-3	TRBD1	TGTGCCATCACCCCGGGACAGGGAGATGGCTACACCTTC	CAITPGQGDGYTF
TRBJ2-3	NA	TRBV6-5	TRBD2	TGTGCCAGCAGTAATCCGGGACTAGCGTTTACGCAGTATTTT	CASSNPGLAFTQYF
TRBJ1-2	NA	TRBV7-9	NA	TGTGCCAGCAGCTCACAACAGGTTAACTATGGCTACACCTTC	CASSSQQVNYGYTF
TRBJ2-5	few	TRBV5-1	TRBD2	TGCGCCAGCAGCGGGGGAGCGGGACTAGAGACCCAGTACTTC	CASSGGAGLETQYF
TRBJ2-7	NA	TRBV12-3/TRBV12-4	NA	TGTGCCAGCAGTGGGCAGGGCAGCGAGCAGTACTTC	CASSGQGSEQYF
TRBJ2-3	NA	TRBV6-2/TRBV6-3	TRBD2	TGTGCCAGCAGTTACCCCACTAGCGGGAGCACAGATACGCAGTATTTT	CASSYPTSGSTDTQYF
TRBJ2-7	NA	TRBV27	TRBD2	TGTGCCAGCAGTCAGACTAGCGGGAGGTCCTACGAGCAGTACTTC	CASSQTSGRSYEQYF
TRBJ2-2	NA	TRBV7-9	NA	TGTGCCAGCAGCCTAACCGAACAGGGAAGGGAGCTGTTTTTT	CASSLTEQGRELFF
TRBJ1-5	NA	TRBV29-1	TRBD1	TGCAGCGTTGAAGAGGGGACAGGGGGCAATCAGCCCCAGCATTTT	CSVEEGTGGNQPQHF
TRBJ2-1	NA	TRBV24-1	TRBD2	TGTGCCACCAGTGATCTGGACCGCCGGACTAGCGGGAGGGCCCTAGGGGGTGAGCAGTTCTTC	CATSDLDRRTSGRALGGEQFF
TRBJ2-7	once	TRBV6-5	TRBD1	TGTGCCAGCAGTTACTCGAGGGCGAATACAGGGGGCCAGCAGTACTTC	CASSYSRANTGGQQYF
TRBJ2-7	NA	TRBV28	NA	TGTGCCAGCAGTTTTCGGGGCGAGCAGTACTTC	CASSFRGEQYF
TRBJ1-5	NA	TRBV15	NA	TGTGCCACCAGCAGAGTTAAAGGGGATCAGCCCCAGCATTTT	CATSRVKGDQPQHF
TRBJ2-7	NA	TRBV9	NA	TGTGCCAGCAGCGGTCTTACGAGGTACGAGCAGTACTTC	CASSGLTRYEQYF
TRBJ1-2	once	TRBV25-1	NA	TGTGCCAGCAGTGAATCGGGAGGATGGGGCTATGGCTACACCTTC	CASSESGGWGYGYTF
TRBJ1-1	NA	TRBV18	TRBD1	TGTGCCAGCTCACCACCGGGGGGACAGGGGGCCGCTGAAGCTTTCTTT	CASSPPGGQGAAEAFF